This passage covers 20 T cell receptor beta chains from one sample sequenced in a study of shared clonotypes between healthy human individuals. Assay: immunoSEQ multiplex PCR; the TCRdb copy retains only in-frame clones and omits some. Here the sample spans about 2.4 million clones, 93% being singletons. The sequenced material came from naive CD4+ T cells from PBMCs. Subset in this sample: CD45RA+ positively selected. These receptors came from a young man in good health. Some clones in this sample may be carry-over from other donors' samples.

J is TRBJ1-4 and V is TRBV10-2; D is perhaps TRBD1 (5 bases). Germline lookup yields CDR1 WSHSY and CDR2 SAAADI. The CDR3 covers 15 residues. V was shortened by 4 bases and J by 0 bases, with 9 bases between the two germline ends. Here the CDR3 reads CASSAQDATNEKLFF. DNA of the CDR3: TGCGCCAGCAGTGCACAGGATGCAACTAATGAAAAACTGTTTTTT.

The chain is built from TRBV30 and TRBJ1-5; TRBD1 aligns across 7 bases. The V segment lost 4 bases and the J segment 1 base; nucleotides outside the gene matches: 4. The CDR3 covers 14 residues. CDR1 and CDR2 from the germline V gene are GTSNPN and SVGIG (reference sequence). The CDR3 loop is CAWTYRGSNQPQHF. The CDR3 DNA follows: TGTGCCTGGACTTACAGGGGAAGCAATCAGCCCCAGCATTTT.

The chain couples TRBV7-9 to TRBJ2-2; unclear D gene. V was cut by 0 bases and J by 6 bases, with 14 bases left in between. In germline, CDR1 is SEHNR, CDR2 FQNEAQ (reference sequence). CDR3 size: 16 residues. CDR3 in DNA: TGTGCCAGCAGCTTAGCAGGCTATATGGGCCCCGGGGAGCTGTTTTTT. Translation gives CASSLAGYMGPGELFF. Using reference TRBV7-9 and TRBJ2-2 for the parts outside the CDR3, the full variable domain is DTGVSQNPRHKITKRGQNVTFRCDPISEHNRLYWYRQTLGQGPEFLTYFQNEAQLEKSRLLSDRFSAERPKGSFSTLEIQRTEQGDSAMYLCASSLAGYMGPGELFFGEGSRLTVL.

In DNA form, the CDR3 reads TGTGCCAGCAGAGAGGGGGGGGACAGGGTAACAGATACGCAGTATTTT. Translation: CASREGGDRVTDTQYF. The V and J genes are TRBV28 and TRBJ2-3; 9 nucleotides match TRBD1. Trimming cost V 6 bases and J 3 bases; bases outside gene matches: 10. This CDR3 is 16 amino acids long. Germline CDR1 reads MDHEN; CDR2 reads SYDVKM. Supplemented by reference TRBV28 and TRBJ2-3, the full variable domain reads DVKVTQSSRYLVKRTGEKVFLECVQDMDHENMFWYRQDPGLGLRLIYFSYDVKMKEKGDIPEGYSVSREKKERFSLILESASTNQTSMYLCASREGGDRVTDTQYFGPGTRLTVL.

This clone was seen once. V gene TRBV30 combines with J gene TRBJ1-4; D not resolved. V lost 7 bases and J lost 5, with 11 bases in between. Per the germline V gene, CDR1 is GTSNPN and CDR2 is SVGIG (reference sequence). The length of the CDR3 is 12 residues. Here the CDR3 reads CAYGWSNEKLFF. The CDR3 bases are TGTGCCTACGGGTGGAGCAATGAAAAACTGTTTTTT.

This clone showed up just a few times. In the same sample, other DNA sequences code for this CDR3. The chain joins TRBV27 to TRBJ1-5; D uncertain. Trimming left V 0 bases short and J 6 bases short, with 6 bases between. The CDR3 extends over 13 amino acids. The germline gives CDR1 MNHEY, CDR2 SMNVEV (reference sequence). CDR3 residues: CASSLSRTQPQHF. CDR3 DNA: TGTGCCAGCAGTTTATCGAGAACTCAGCCCCAGCATTTT.

The chain couples TRBV6-1 to TRBJ1-2; the D is unclear. This CDR3 is built from 13 residues. In germline, CDR1 is MNHNS, CDR2 SASEGT. V dropped 2 bases and J dropped 3 bases, with 7 bases sitting between them. The CDR3 region has the DNA TGTGCCAGCAGTGAATCTGTACACTATGGCTACACCTTC. Protein: CASSESVHYGYTF.

V gene TRBV6-6 combines with J gene TRBJ1-5; D uncertain. There are 12 residues in the CDR3. Trimming left V 7 bases short and J 2 bases short, with 6 bases between. Germline CDR1 MNHNY, CDR2 SVGAGI (reference sequence). The CDR3 DNA reads as TGTGCCAGCACCCCCGGCAATCAGCCCCAGCATTTT. It translates to CASTPGNQPQHF.

The V gene is TRBV15, the J gene TRBJ2-7; 11 bases are shared with TRBD2. Germline values: CDR1 LNHNV, CDR2 YYDKDF (reference sequence). V shed 5 bases, J shed 7 bases, and the junction held 7 bases outside the gene matches. The CDR3 has 14 residues. In DNA form, the CDR3 reads TGTGCCACCAGCGCCGGGACTAGCGGTAGAGAGCAGTACTTC. Translated, it gives CATSAGTSGREQYF.

V and J are TRBV7-8 and TRBJ1-2; TRBD1 matches 10 bases. CDR1 and CDR2 from the germline V gene are SGHVS and FQNEAQ. V lost 4 bases to trimming and J lost 3 bases; unmatched junction nucleotides: 5. The CDR3 spans 15 residues. The CDR3 spells CASSYRDRGDYGYTF. The CDR3 nucleotides read TGTGCCAGCAGCTACCGGGACAGGGGCGACTATGGCTACACCTTC.

The V gene is TRBV9, the J gene TRBJ1-3; D is undetermined. Germline V gene lookup returns CDR1 SGDLS and CDR2 YYNGEE. This CDR3 has 14 residues. Trimming took 0 bases from V and 7 from J, leaving 11 bases between them. CDR3 loop: CASSVDRDSNTIYF. CDR3 in DNA: TGTGCCAGCAGCGTAGATAGGGATTCGAACACCATATATTTT.

V and J are TRBV6-5 and TRBJ2-1; 8 bases match TRBD2. There are 13 residues in the CDR3. The V and J ends lost 5 bases and 7 bases, in that order; junction bases with no gene match: 4. Germline V gene lookup returns CDR1 MNHEY and CDR2 SVGAGI. This CDR3 is CASSRGGRNEQFF. In DNA, the CDR3 is TGTGCCAGCAGTCGGGGCGGGAGGAATGAGCAGTTCTTC.

The rearrangement uses TRBV7-2 and TRBJ2-3; either TRBD1 or TRBD2 may fit D (5 bases each). The V and J ends lost 7 bases and 6 bases respectively, with 17 bases between them. The CDR3 runs to 14 residues. CDR1 is SGHTA and CDR2 is FQGNSA in the germline V gene. The CDR3, as DNA: TGTGCCAGCACCCTGAGGGGTGAGGTGGATACGCAGTATTTT. It specifies CASTLRGEVDTQYF.

The V call is TRBV28, the J call TRBJ2-1, with 9 bases matching TRBD2. This CDR3 is built from 16 residues. After removal of 1 base from V and 5 bases from J, the junction contained 6 bases not matched to a gene. CDR1 MDHEN and CDR2 SYDVKM come from the germline V gene. CDR3 region: CASSLLRGGGHNEQFF. The CDR3 DNA is TGTGCCAGCAGTTTATTGCGCGGGGGGGGCCACAATGAGCAGTTCTTC. Full variable domain (remainder filled in from reference TRBV28 and TRBJ2-1): DVKVTQSSRYLVKRTGEKVFLECVQDMDHENMFWYRQDPGLGLRLIYFSYDVKMKEKGDIPEGYSVSREKKERFSLILESASTNQTSMYLCASSLLRGGGHNEQFFGPGTRLTVL.

The V and J genes are TRBV11-2 and TRBJ1-3; tentatively, D is TRBD1 (5 bases). The germline gives CDR1 SGHAT, CDR2 FQNNGV. This CDR3 has 16 amino acids. V lost 1 base and J lost 1, with 11 bases in between. The CDR3 nucleotides are TGTGCCAGCAGCTTAGGACAGTTGGATTCTGGAAACACCATATATTTT. It translates to CASSLGQLDSGNTIYF.

J is TRBJ1-5 and V is TRBV28, with D maybe TRBD1 (6 bases). Germline V gene sequence: CDR1 MDHEN, CDR2 SYDVKM. The CDR3 is 16 amino acids. With 6 bases removed from V and 6 bases from J, the gap between germline ends came to 21 bases. CDR3 sequence reads: CASRQPGLGGVQPQHF. The DNA of the CDR3 is TGTGCCAGCAGACAGCCTGGGTTGGGGGGCGTTCAGCCCCAGCATTTT.

This clone turned up a few times. V and J are TRBV30 and TRBJ1-5, with D unclear. CDR1 and CDR2 (germline): GTSNPN, SVGIG (reference sequence). The CDR3 runs to 14 residues. The ends were cut back, 0 bases at V and 2 bases at J, with 8 bases in the middle. The CDR3 region has the DNA TGTGCCTGGAGTGTACAGACGGGCAATCAGCCCCAGCATTTT. Protein product: CAWSVQTGNQPQHF.

The rearrangement joins TRBV2 to TRBJ1-2; a weak D match, TRBD1 (5 bases). Germline V gene lookup returns CDR1 SNHLY and CDR2 FYNNEI. The V end was cut by 3 bases, the J end by 0 bases, with 8 bases between. CDR3 size: 14 residues. CDR3 region: CASSDGRANYGYTF. CDR3 nucleotide sequence: TGTGCCAGCAGTGACGGCAGGGCTAACTATGGCTACACCTTC. Looking up the rest from reference TRBV2 and TRBJ1-2 gives the full variable domain: EPEVTQTPSHQVTQMGQEVILRCVPISNHLYFYWYRQILGQKVEFLVSFYNNEISEKSEIFDDQFSVERPDGSNFTLKIRSTKLEDSAMYFCASSDGRANYGYTFGSGTRLTVV.

The chain recombines TRBV19 with TRBJ2-1, with TRBD2 identical over 10 bases. With 4 bases clipped from V and 2 bases from J, the junction kept 5 bases outside the gene matches. Germline lookup yields CDR1 LNHDA and CDR2 SQIVND (reference sequence). The CDR3 spans 16 residues. DNA for the CDR3: TGTGCCAGTAGTAGGGGACTAGCGATACCCTACAATGAGCAGTTCTTC. Protein product: CASSRGLAIPYNEQFF.

The chain carries TRBV5-1 and TRBJ2-3; D is possibly TRBD1 or TRBD2 (5 bases each). The CDR3 length is 14 residues. With 4 bases removed from V and 2 bases from J, the gap between germline ends came to 11 bases. The germline gives CDR1 SGHRS, CDR2 YFSETQ. CDR3 coding DNA: TGCGCCAGCAGCAGGGGAGAATCCACAGATACGCAGTATTTT. It specifies CASSRGESTDTQYF.